Shown below are 26 T cell receptor beta chains from a single sample sequenced in a study of T cell responses to AZD1222 COVID-19 vaccine. Here immunoSEQ multiplex PCR was the method, and the copy in TCRdb shows in-frame clones only, minus some. Counted here are approximately 140,000 clones, approximately 90% occurring once; the ten biggest clones make up about 3.8%. Here the sequenced sample was peripheral blood, taken 28 days after the second AZD1222 dose. The origin of the receptors is an adult who received the AZD1222 COVID-19 vaccine.

The chain combines TRBV3-1 (or the pseudogene TRBV3-2) with TRBJ2-7, with 7 bases matching TRBD2. Germline V gene lookup returns CDR1 LGHDT and CDR2 YNNKEL (reference sequence). The J segment lost 6 bases and the V segment lost 1 base, leaving 6 bases of the junction unmatched. This CDR3 comprises 14 residues. CDR3 protein: CASSQGGGEGEQYF. CDR3 nucleotide sequence: TGTGCCAGCAGCCAAGGGGGGGGAGAGGGCGAGCAGTACTTC.

The V and J genes are TRBV3-1 (or the pseudogene TRBV3-2) and TRBJ2-7; D might be TRBD2 (5 bases). V was cut by 0 bases and J by 7 bases, with 16 bases left in between. The CDR3 has 15 residues. CDR1 and CDR2 (germline): LGHDT, YNNKEL (reference sequence). DNA of the CDR3: TGTGCCAGCAGCCAAGACGTAGTAGGAGGCCGGGAGCAGTACTTC. The encoded protein is CASSQDVVGGREQYF.

The chain couples TRBV25-1 to TRBJ1-4; 7 nucleotides line up with TRBD1. Germline values: CDR1 MGHDK, CDR2 SYGVNS. This CDR3 has 15 amino acids. With V trimmed by 5 bases and J by 4 bases, 7 bases remained unmatched. The CDR3 protein is CASSPRDRINEKLFF. CDR3 nucleotides: TGTGCCAGCAGTCCCCGGGACAGAATTAATGAAAAACTGTTTTTT.

V usage is TRBV13 and J usage is TRBJ1-1; a possible D gene is TRBD1 (5 bases). CDR3 length equals 18 residues. Germline CDR1 reads PRHDT; CDR2 reads FYEKMQ (reference sequence). The germline V and J ends were trimmed by 0 bases and 3 bases, with 20 bases remaining between them. The CDR3 DNA follows: TGTGCCAGCAGCTTAGGATCAGCGTGGGGGATTCCGGACACTGAAGCTTTCTTT. Residues: CASSLGSAWGIPDTEAFF.

V usage is TRBV6-5 and J usage is TRBJ1-5, with D possibly matching TRBD1 (6 bases). There are 15 residues in the CDR3. From germline, CDR1 is MNHEY and CDR2 SVGAGI. The ends were cut back, 8 bases at V and 4 bases at J, with 18 bases in the middle. The DNA of the CDR3 is TGTGCCAGCCCCCCGTCGGGGGCGCCAAATCAGCCCCAGCATTTT. It codes for CASPPSGAPNQPQHF.

This clone was counted a single time. The V and J genes are TRBV19 and TRBJ1-4; D is uncertain. Looked up from germline, CDR1 is LNHDA and CDR2 is SQIVND (reference sequence). This CDR3 is 14 amino acids long. Trimming pared 5 bases from V and 5 bases from J, leaving 12 bases between. In DNA, the CDR3 is TGTGCCAGTAGTGAGGACGGCGAAAATGAAAAACTGTTTTTT. Translated, it gives CASSEDGENEKLFF. The full variable domain, rest sourced from reference TRBV19 and TRBJ1-4, is DGGITQSPKYLFRKEGQNVTLSCEQNLNHDAMYWYRQDPGQGLRLIYYSQIVNDFQKGDIAEGYSVSREKKESFPLTVTSAQKNPTAFYLCASSEDGENEKLFFGSGTQLSVL.

This chain joins TRBV28 and TRBJ2-5, with TRBD1 as a possible D gene (7 bases). The germline CDR1 and CDR2 sequences are MDHEN and SYDVKM. Trimming removed 4 bases from V and 8 bases from J, with 17 bases in between. The length of the CDR3 is 14 residues. CDR3 coding DNA: TGTGCCAGCAGTTGGGGGGACAGTCCTGAAACCCAGTACTTC. Translating gives CASSWGDSPETQYF.

V and J are TRBV5-1 and TRBJ1-2, with D possibly matching TRBD1 (5 bases). Germline assignment: CDR1 SGHRS and CDR2 YFSETQ. CDR3 length: 13 residues. V lost 4 bases and J lost 4, with 11 bases in between. CDR3 in amino acids: CASSPLDSYGYTF. The CDR3 DNA reads TGCGCCAGCAGCCCCCTTGACAGCTATGGCTACACCTTC.

The chain employs TRBV15 and TRBJ1-5; D is unclear. The CDR3 is 18 residues long. V lost 1 base and J lost 0, with 16 bases in between. CDR1 is LNHNV, CDR2 YYDKDF, per germline (reference sequence). The CDR3 nucleotides are TGTGCCACCAGCAGAGTCGGAATCGGGCGGTATAGCAATCAGCCCCAGCATTTT. This gives the protein CATSRVGIGRYSNQPQHF. Supplemented by reference TRBV15 and TRBJ1-5, the full variable domain reads DAMVIQNPRYQVTQFGKPVTLSCSQTLNHNVMYWYQQKSSQAPKLLFHYYDKDFNNEADTPDNFQSRRPNTSFCFLDIRSPGLGDTAMYLCATSRVGIGRYSNQPQHFGDGTRLSIL.

This chain uses TRBV30 with TRBJ2-2, with 9 bases matching TRBD2. This CDR3 spans 14 amino acids. Germline loops: CDR1 GTSNPN, CDR2 SVGIG (reference sequence). Trimming at V came to 3 bases and at J to 1 base, leaving 0 bases not matched to a gene. The CDR3 nucleotides are TGTGCCTGGAGGACTAGCGGGAACACCGGGGAGCTGTTTTTT. This gives the protein CAWRTSGNTGELFF.

The rearrangement joins TRBV20-1 to TRBJ2-2, with 8 bases fitting TRBD2. Trimming at V came to 3 bases and at J to 4 bases, leaving 10 bases not matched to a gene. This CDR3 comprises 16 residues. Germline assignment: CDR1 DFQATT and CDR2 SNEGSKA (reference sequence). The CDR3 region is CSASAGGARGTGELFF. CDR3 in DNA: TGCAGTGCTAGTGCGGGGGGCGCGAGGGGCACCGGGGAGCTGTTTTTT.

This sequence joins TRBV5-1 and TRBJ1-4, with 9 bases identical to TRBD1. Germline V CDR1 and CDR2: SGHRS, YFSETQ. The CDR3 has 16 residues. With 0 bases clipped from V and 7 bases from J, the junction kept 7 bases outside the gene matches. The CDR3 protein is CASSLATTGGSEKLFF. CDR3 coding DNA: TGCGCCAGCAGCTTGGCCACGACAGGGGGTAGTGAAAAACTGTTTTTT. The whole variable domain, remainder taken from reference TRBV5-1 and TRBJ1-4, is KAGVTQTPRYLIKTRGQQVTLSCSPISGHRSVSWYQQTPGQGLQFLFEYFSETQRNKGNFPGRFSGRQFSNSRSEMNVSTLELGDSALYLCASSLATTGGSEKLFFGSGTQLSVL.

This rearrangement joins TRBV6-5 to TRBJ2-7; TRBD1 aligns across 8 bases. The V gene's germline CDR1 is MNHEY and CDR2 SVGAGI. This CDR3 spans 14 amino acids. The V and J ends lost 8 bases and 1 base, in that order; junction bases with no gene match: 7. The CDR3 spells CASAPDRESYEQYF. CDR3 sequence (DNA): TGTGCCAGCGCCCCGGACAGGGAATCCTACGAGCAGTACTTC.

The chain carries TRBV12-3 or TRBV12-4 and TRBJ2-5; no reliable D call. Between the trimmed V and J ends, which lost 3 bases and 3 bases, there was a span of 8 bases. CDR3 length: 13 amino acids. The CDR3 loop is CASSLVPEETQYF. DNA for the CDR3: TGTGCCAGCAGTTTGGTCCCCGAAGAGACCCAGTACTTC.

This rearrangement joins TRBV30 to TRBJ2-7, with TRBD1 identical over 8 bases. Germline values: CDR1 GTSNPN, CDR2 SVGIG (reference sequence). The CDR3 length is 12 residues. The V and J ends lost 5 bases and 6 bases, in that order; junction bases with no gene match: 6. As DNA, the CDR3 is TGTGCCTGGGGAGGACAGGGCTTCGAGCAGTACTTC. Its translation is CAWGGQGFEQYF.

V and J are TRBV12-3 or TRBV12-4 and TRBJ1-5; no definite D call. Between the trimmed V and J ends, which lost 5 bases and 2 bases, there was a span of 7 bases. The CDR3 covers 13 residues. The CDR3 DNA reads as TGTGCCAGCAGTCACGGCCGCAATCAGCCCCAGCATTTT. This translates into CASSHGRNQPQHF.

Notes on this clone: Germline is not matched at one junction end, which may reflect a read error. This chain links TRBV7-7 with TRBJ2-1; possible D gene TRBD1, 6 bases. Germline values: CDR1 SSHAT, CDR2 FNYEAQ (reference sequence). This CDR3 region has 15 residues. The DNA for the CDR3 is TGTGCTAGCAGCCAGGGGTTCGGGGCGGTGAATGAGCAGTTCTTC. This sequence encodes CASSQGFGAVNEQFF.

The chain employs TRBV19 and TRBJ2-7, with D tentatively TRBD1 (6 bases). The V and J ends lost 4 bases and 2 bases respectively, with 15 bases between them. The CDR3 loop spans 15 amino acids. The germline V gene has CDR1 LNHDA and CDR2 SQIVND (reference sequence). Written as DNA, the CDR3 is TGTGCCAGTAGTACCTTGGCAGGGGTGACCTACGAGCAGTACTTC. This encodes CASSTLAGVTYEQYF.

The rearrangement links TRBV5-1 to TRBJ1-3; D perhaps matches TRBD1 (5 bases). The CDR3 runs to 15 residues. The V end was cut by 4 bases, the J end by 4 bases, with 15 bases between. CDR1 is SGHRS and CDR2 is YFSETQ in the germline V gene. This CDR3 reads CASSMGPLGGNTIYF. DNA of the CDR3: TGCGCCAGCAGCATGGGACCTCTTGGGGGAAACACCATATATTTT.

The rearrangement links TRBV9 to TRBJ2-2, with a possible D match to TRBD2 (6 bases). From germline, CDR1 is SGDLS and CDR2 YYNGEE. CDR3 length: 15 amino acids. V was trimmed by 4 bases and J by 4 bases, leaving 14 bases between them. The CDR3 loop is CASSPRLGGTGELFF. The CDR3 nucleotides read TGTGCCAGCAGCCCCCGACTAGGAGGCACCGGGGAGCTGTTTTTT. The variable domain in full, with the rest retrieved from reference TRBV9 and TRBJ2-2, is DSGVTQTPKHLITATGQRVTLRCSPRSGDLSVYWYQQSLDQGLQFLIQYYNGEERAKGNILERFSAQQFPDLHSELNLSSLELGDSALYFCASSPRLGGTGELFFGEGSRLTVL.

This chain uses TRBV7-9 with TRBJ2-7; 11 bases agree with TRBD1. This CDR3 contains 17 residues. V was pared by 2 bases and J by 1 base, with 7 bases of the junction left unmatched. Germline-derived CDR1 and CDR2 are SEHNR and FQNEAQ (reference sequence). CDR3 bases: TGTGCCAGCAGCTTACTTCCAGGACAGGGGGCTTCCTACGAGCAGTACTTC. It yields the protein CASSLLPGQGASYEQYF.

The genes are TRBV4-1 and TRBJ1-2; weak D call: TRBD1 (6 bases). The V end was cut by 0 bases, the J end by 4 bases, with 12 bases between. Germline V CDR1 and CDR2: MGHRA, YSYEKL. The CDR3 runs to 15 residues. CDR3 bases: TGCGCCAGCAGCCAAGAACAGGGAAACCTCTATGGCTACACCTTC. Amino acids: CASSQEQGNLYGYTF.

The chain recombines TRBV5-5 with TRBJ1-5; 8 nucleotides align to TRBD1. From germline, CDR1 is SGHKS and CDR2 YYEKEE (reference sequence). The CDR3 covers 15 residues. Unmatched junction bases numbered 8, after V lost 4 bases and J lost 5 bases. The chain's CDR3 is CASSAGDRGYQPQHF. CDR3 bases: TGTGCCAGCAGCGCAGGCGACAGGGGTTATCAGCCCCAGCATTTT.

The chain carries TRBV5-1 and TRBJ1-2; D may be TRBD1 (5 bases). The CDR3 is 15 amino acids. The germline V gene encodes CDR1 SGHRS and CDR2 YFSETQ. The V end lost 0 bases, the J end lost 4 bases, and 13 bases lay between the germline ends. CDR3 nucleotides: TGCGCCAGCAGCTTGGACCAGGGAAGCACCTATGGCTACACCTTC. Translating gives CASSLDQGSTYGYTF.

The V and J genes are TRBV19 and TRBJ2-5; D not certain. The CDR3 spans 13 residues. V gave up 7 bases and J gave up 0 bases, with 9 bases separating them. Per germline, CDR1 LNHDA and CDR2 SQIVND (reference sequence). DNA for the CDR3: TGTGCCAGTACCGATCTCTACCAAGAGACCCAGTACTTC. The encoded protein is CASTDLYQETQYF.

The chain's CDR3 is CASSLNTEAFF. The CDR3, as DNA: TGTGCCAGCAGCCTGAACACTGAAGCTTTCTTT. V and J are TRBV5-6 and TRBJ1-1, with unresolved D. In germline, CDR1 is SGHDT, CDR2 YYEEEE. V gave up 4 bases and J gave up 0 bases, with 1 base separating them. This CDR3 has 11 amino acids.